This TCR beta chain came from a study of monozygotic twins with cystic fibrosis. Sequencing used immunoSEQ multiplex PCR; TCRdb keeps in-frame clones, though not all of them. The top ten hold about 0.54% of the sample, which has more than 25,000 clones, around nine tenths seen once. The CDR3 is 17 amino acids. CDR1 and CDR2 from the germline V gene are SEHNR and FQNEAQ (reference sequence). V lost 4 bases and J lost 2, with 20 bases in between. The chain uses TRBV7-9 and TRBJ1-1, with D perhaps matching TRBD1 (5 bases). Sequenced sample: blood. This receptor was taken from a girl aged 2 to 10 with cystic fibrosis. The CDR3: CASSSRGGGAGNTEAFF. The CDR3 DNA is TGTGCCAGCAGCTCTCGAGGCGGTGGGGCGGGTAACACTGAAGCTTTCTTT.